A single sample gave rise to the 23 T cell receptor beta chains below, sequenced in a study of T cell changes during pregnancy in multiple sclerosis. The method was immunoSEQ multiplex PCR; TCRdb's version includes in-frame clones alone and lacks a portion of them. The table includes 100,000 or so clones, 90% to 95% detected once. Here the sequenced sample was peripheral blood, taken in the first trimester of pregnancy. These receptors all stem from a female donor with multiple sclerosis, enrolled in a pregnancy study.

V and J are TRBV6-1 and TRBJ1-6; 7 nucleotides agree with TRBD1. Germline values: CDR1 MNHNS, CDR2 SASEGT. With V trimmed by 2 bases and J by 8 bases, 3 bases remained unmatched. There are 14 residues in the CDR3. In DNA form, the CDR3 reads TGTGCCAGCAGTGAACGACAGGGAGATTCACCCCTCCACTTT. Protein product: CASSERQGDSPLHF.

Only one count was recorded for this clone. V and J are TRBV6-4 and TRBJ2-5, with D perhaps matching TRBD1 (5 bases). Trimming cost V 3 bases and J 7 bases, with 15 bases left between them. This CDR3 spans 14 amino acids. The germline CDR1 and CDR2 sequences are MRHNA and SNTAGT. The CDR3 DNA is TGTGCCAGCAGTGAGGGGATAGGGGCTCGGACCCAGTACTTC. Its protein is CASSEGIGARTQYF.

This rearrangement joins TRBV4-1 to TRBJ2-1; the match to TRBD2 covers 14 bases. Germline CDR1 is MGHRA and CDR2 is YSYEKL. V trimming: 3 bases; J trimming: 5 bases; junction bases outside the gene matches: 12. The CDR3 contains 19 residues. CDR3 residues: CASSHRTSGGPVSNNEQFF. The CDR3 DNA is TGCGCCAGCAGCCATCGGACTAGCGGGGGGCCAGTCTCTAACAATGAGCAGTTCTTC.

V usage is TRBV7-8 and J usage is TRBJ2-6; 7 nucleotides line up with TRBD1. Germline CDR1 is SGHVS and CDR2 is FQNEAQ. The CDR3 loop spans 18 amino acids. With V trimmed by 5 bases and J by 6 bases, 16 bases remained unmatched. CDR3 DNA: TGTGCCAGCAGCGTATTCGCGACAGGGCCCCCTAAGGCCAACGTCCTGACTTTC. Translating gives CASSVFATGPPKANVLTF.

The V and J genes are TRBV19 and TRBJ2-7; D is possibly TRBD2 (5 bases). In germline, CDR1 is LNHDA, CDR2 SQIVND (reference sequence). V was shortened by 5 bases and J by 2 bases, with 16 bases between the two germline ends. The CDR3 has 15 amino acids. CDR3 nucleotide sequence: TGTGCCAGTAGTTGGACGGAGGCCCTTACCTACGAGCAGTACTTC. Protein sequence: CASSWTEALTYEQYF.

The CDR3: CASSLGTSGDTQYF. In nucleotides, the CDR3 is TGTGCCAGTAGTTTAGGGACTAGCGGGGATACGCAGTATTTT. The chain couples TRBV19 to TRBJ2-3, with 12 bases fitting TRBD2. V shed 5 bases and J 6 bases; nucleotides not matched to a gene: 3. The CDR3 length is 14 residues. Per germline, CDR1 LNHDA and CDR2 SQIVND (reference sequence).

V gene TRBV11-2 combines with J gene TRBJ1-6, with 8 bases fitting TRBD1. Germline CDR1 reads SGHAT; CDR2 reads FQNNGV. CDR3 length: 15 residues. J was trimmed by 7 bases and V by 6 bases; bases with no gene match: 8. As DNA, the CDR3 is TGTGCCAGCAGTTCGACCGGACAGGGAAATTCACCCCTCCACTTT. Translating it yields CASSSTGQGNSPLHF.

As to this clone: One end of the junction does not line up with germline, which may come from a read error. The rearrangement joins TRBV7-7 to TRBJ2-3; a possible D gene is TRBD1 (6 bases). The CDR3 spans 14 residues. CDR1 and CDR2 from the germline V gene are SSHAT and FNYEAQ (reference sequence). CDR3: CASSLVGAGDTQYF. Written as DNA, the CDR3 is TGTGCTAGCAGCTTAGTGGGGGCGGGAGATACGCAGTATTTT.

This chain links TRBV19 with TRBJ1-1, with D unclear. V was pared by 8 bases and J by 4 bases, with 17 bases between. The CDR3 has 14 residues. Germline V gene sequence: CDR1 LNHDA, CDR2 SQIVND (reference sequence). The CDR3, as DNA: TGTGCCAGTCGTTCCTCAGCAGGCCTCACTGAAGCTTTCTTT. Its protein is CASRSSAGLTEAFF.

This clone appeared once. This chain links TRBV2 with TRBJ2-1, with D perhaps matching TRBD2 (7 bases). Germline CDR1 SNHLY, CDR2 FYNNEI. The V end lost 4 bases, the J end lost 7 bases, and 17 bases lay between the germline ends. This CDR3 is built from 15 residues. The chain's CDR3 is CASSGSGGGWNEQFF. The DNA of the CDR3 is TGTGCCAGCAGTGGGTCGGGGGGCGGGTGGAATGAGCAGTTCTTC.

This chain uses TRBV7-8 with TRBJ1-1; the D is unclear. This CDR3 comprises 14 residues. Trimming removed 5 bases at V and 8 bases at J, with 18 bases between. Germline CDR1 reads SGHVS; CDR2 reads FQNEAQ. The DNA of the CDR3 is TGTGCCAGCAGCCCAAGGTTTGGGAGGGCCGAAGCTTTCTTT. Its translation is CASSPRFGRAEAFF.

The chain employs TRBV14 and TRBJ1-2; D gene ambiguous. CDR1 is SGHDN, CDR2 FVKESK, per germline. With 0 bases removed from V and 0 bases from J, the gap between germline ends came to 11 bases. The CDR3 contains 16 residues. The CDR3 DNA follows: TGTGCCAGCAGCCAAGATGGCAGGCACTCTAACTATGGCTACACCTTC. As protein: CASSQDGRHSNYGYTF.

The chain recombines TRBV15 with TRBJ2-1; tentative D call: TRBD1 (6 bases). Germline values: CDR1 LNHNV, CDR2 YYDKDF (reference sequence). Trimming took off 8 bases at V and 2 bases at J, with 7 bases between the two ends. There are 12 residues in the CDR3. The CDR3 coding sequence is TGTGCCACCGGGGGCACCTACAATGAGCAGTTCTTC. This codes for CATGGTYNEQFF.

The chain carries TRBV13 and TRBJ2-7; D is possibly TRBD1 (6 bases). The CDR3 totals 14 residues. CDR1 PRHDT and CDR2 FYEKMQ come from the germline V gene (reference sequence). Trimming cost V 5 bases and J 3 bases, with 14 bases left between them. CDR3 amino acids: CASSPNAGDYEQYF. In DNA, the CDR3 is TGTGCCAGCAGCCCAAACGCAGGGGACTACGAGCAGTACTTC.

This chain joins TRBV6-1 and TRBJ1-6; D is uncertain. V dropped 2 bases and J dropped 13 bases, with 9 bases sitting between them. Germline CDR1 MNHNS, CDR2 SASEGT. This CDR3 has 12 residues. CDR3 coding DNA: TGTGCCAGCAGTGAACATTGGCCCCCCCTCCACTTT. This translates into CASSEHWPPLHF.

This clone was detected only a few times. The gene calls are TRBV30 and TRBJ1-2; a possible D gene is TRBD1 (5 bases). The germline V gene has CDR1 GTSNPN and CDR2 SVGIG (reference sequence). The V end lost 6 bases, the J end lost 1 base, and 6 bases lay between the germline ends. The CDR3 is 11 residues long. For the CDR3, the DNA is TGTGCCTGTGACAGTAACTATGGCTACACCTTC. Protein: CACDSNYGYTF.

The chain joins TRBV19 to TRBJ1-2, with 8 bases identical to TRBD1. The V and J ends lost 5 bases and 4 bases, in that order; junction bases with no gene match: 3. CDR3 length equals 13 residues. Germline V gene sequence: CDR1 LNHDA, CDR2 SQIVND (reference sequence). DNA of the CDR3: TGTGCCAGTAGTCGGGACAGGCGCTATGGCTACACCTTC. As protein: CASSRDRRYGYTF.

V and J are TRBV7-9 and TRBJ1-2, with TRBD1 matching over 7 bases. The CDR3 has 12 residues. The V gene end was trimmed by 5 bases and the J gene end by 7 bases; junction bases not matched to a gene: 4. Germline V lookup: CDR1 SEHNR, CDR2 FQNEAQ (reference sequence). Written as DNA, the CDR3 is TGTGCCAGCAGCACCGGACAGGCTGGCTACACCTTC. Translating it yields CASSTGQAGYTF.

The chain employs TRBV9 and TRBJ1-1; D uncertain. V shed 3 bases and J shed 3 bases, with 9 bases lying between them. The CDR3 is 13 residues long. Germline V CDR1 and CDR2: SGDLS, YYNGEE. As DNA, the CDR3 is TGTGCCAGCAGCGCAGAAAGTTACACTGAAGCTTTCTTT. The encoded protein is CASSAESYTEAFF.

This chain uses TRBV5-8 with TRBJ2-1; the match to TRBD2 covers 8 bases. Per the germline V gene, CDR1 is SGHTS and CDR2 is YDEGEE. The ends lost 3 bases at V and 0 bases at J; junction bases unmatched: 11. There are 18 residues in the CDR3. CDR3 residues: CASSSPSGSGRSYNEQFF. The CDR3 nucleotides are TGTGCCAGCAGCTCCCCTAGCGGGTCTGGCCGCTCCTACAATGAGCAGTTCTTC. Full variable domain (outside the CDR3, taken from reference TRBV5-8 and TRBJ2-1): EAGVTQSPTHLIKTRGQQATLRCSPISGHTSVYWYQQALGLGLQFLLWYDEGEERNRGNFPPRFSGRQFPNYSSELNVNALELEDSALYLCASSSPSGSGRSYNEQFFGPGTRLTVL.

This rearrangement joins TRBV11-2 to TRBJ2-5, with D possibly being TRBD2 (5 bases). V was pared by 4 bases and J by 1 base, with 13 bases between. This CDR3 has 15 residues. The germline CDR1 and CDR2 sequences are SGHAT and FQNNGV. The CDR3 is CASSSPRGIQETQYF. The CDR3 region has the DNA TGTGCCAGCAGCTCCCCTCGAGGGATCCAAGAGACCCAGTACTTC.

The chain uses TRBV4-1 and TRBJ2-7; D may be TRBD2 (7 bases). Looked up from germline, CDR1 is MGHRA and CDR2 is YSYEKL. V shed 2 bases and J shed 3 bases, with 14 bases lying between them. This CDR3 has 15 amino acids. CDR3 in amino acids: CASSQLGGTNYEQYF. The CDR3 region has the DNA TGCGCCAGCAGCCAACTCGGGGGGACAAACTACGAGCAGTACTTC.

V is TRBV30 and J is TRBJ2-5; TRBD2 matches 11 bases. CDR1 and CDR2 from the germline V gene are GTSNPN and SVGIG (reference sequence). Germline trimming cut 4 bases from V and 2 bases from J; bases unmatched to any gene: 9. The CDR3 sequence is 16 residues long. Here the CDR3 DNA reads TGTGCCTGGACCACTCCCCTAGCGGGGGGACAAGAGACCCAGTACTTC. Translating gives CAWTTPLAGGQETQYF.